This T cell receptor (beta chain) is drawn from a study of blood T cell repertoires in COVID-19. Trimming removed 4 bases from V and 1 base from J, with 19 bases in between. Germline CDR1 is SEHNR and CDR2 is FQNEAQ (reference sequence). The CDR3 totals 17 residues. Generated by immunoSEQ multiplex PCR, the TCRdb table keeps only in-frame clones and is missing some. Of fewer than 500,000 clones in the sample, more than 75% were seen once. The sample taken for sequencing was PBMCs or T cells enriched from blood (not recorded which). The receptor was derived from a man younger than 40 who had recovered from COVID-19. This chain uses TRBV7-9 with TRBJ1-2; maybe TRBD1 (6 bases). The CDR3: CASSSAGAGEGNYGYTF. The DNA for the CDR3 is TGTGCCAGCAGCTCCGCGGGGGCAGGGGAAGGTAACTATGGCTACACCTTC.